In this sample, the clone carrying this T cell receptor (beta chain) turned up a few times. Its antigen is currently unknown. The sample originates from a study of T-cell reconstitution after alpha-beta-depleted transplantation in children. Whole-study results and caveats: Newly generated T cells supplied most T-cell counts and diversity one year post-transplant. Reports say that about two months after transplant, the alpha-beta T cells came out of several hundred graft clones that had expanded.

Germline assignment: CDR1 MNHEY and CDR2 SVGEGT. The CDR3 runs 14 residues. With V trimmed by 6 bases and J by 3 bases, 6 bases remained unmatched. Unique molecular identifiers were built into the TCRbeta library. TCRdb reanalysed the PCR reads using MiXCR and keeps one entry per CDR3 protein. The sample shows hundreds of thousands of distinct CDR3 sequences, over 10% of them seen only once. The receptor was derived from a male patient younger than 18 who had a stem cell transplant for acute myeloid leukemia, so the T cells may come from the graft donor. Sequences were derived from PBMCs, mostly from graft donor cells, sampled 360 days after TCRalphabeta/CD19-depleted stem cell transplant. The rearrangement joins TRBV6-2 or TRBV6-3 to TRBJ2-7, with 9 bases fitting TRBD2. The CDR3: CASSPSGRLYEQYF. DNA of the CDR3: TGTGCCAGCAGCCCAAGCGGGAGGCTCTACGAGCAGTACTTC.